The 32 T cell receptor beta chains in this list originate from one sample, sequenced in a study of shared clonotypes between healthy human individuals. Produced via immunoSEQ multiplex PCR; TCRdb's table is partial and in-frame only. The sample consists of about 680,000 clones, about two thirds of them appearing once. The sequenced material came from memory CD4+ T cells sorted from blood. The subset here: CD45RA-negative fraction. The receptors stem from a young woman in good health.

This chain connects TRBV7-9 to TRBJ1-1; D is uncertain. V lost 5 bases to trimming and J lost 7 bases, with 11 bases between them. Per germline, CDR1 SEHNR and CDR2 FQNEAQ (reference sequence). The CDR3 has 12 amino acids. The CDR3 nucleotides are TGTGCCAGCAGCCCGAACGGGGTTGAAGCTTTCTTT. This gives the protein CASSPNGVEAFF.

V usage is TRBV5-5 and J usage is TRBJ2-2, with D possibly matching TRBD1 (5 bases). The germline gives CDR1 SGHKS, CDR2 YYEKEE (reference sequence). The CDR3 extends over 16 amino acids. V shed 1 base and J shed 5 bases, with 15 bases lying between them. The CDR3 DNA reads TGTGCCAGCAGCTTGCCCGACCGGCCAGGGACCGGGGAGCTGTTTTTT. Its translation is CASSLPDRPGTGELFF.

This clone showed up just once. This CDR3 is also generated by other DNA sequences in the sample. V usage is TRBV4-2 and J usage is TRBJ1-5, with no clear D. The CDR3 totals 13 residues. The V and J ends lost 1 base and 5 bases respectively, with 6 bases between them. In germline, CDR1 is LGHNA, CDR2 YNFKEQ. The CDR3 nucleotides are TGTGCCAGCAGCCAAGGTCGGCATCAGCCCCAGCATTTT. It translates to CASSQGRHQPQHF.

A few counts support this clone. This rearrangement joins TRBV5-1 to TRBJ2-3, with D perhaps matching TRBD1 (5 bases). The CDR3 loop spans 17 amino acids. CDR1 and CDR2 (germline): SGHRS, YFSETQ. V was trimmed by 0 bases and J by 1 base, leaving 15 bases between them. DNA for the CDR3: TGCGCCAGCAGCTTGGGCTCTCTCCTAGGGGGCACAGATACGCAGTATTTT. Amino acids: CASSLGSLLGGTDTQYF.

The chain joins TRBV28 to TRBJ2-7; possibly TRBD2 for D (5 bases). Trimming removed 6 bases from V and 3 bases from J, with 12 bases in between. The CDR3 has 13 residues. In germline, CDR1 is MDHEN, CDR2 SYDVKM. As DNA, the CDR3 is TGTGCCAGCAGCCTGGACGGGGTCTACGAGCAGTACTTC. This codes for CASSLDGVYEQYF. Together with reference TRBV28 and TRBJ2-7, the CDR3 gives the full variable domain: DVKVTQSSRYLVKRTGEKVFLECVQDMDHENMFWYRQDPGLGLRLIYFSYDVKMKEKGDIPEGYSVSREKKERFSLILESASTNQTSMYLCASSLDGVYEQYFGPGTRLTVT.

The chain is built from TRBV6-1 and TRBJ2-2, with 11 bases aligning to TRBD1. V dropped 6 bases and J dropped 7; count of bases not matched to a gene: 7. Per the germline V gene, CDR1 is MNHNS and CDR2 is SASEGT. CDR3 length: 15 residues. This CDR3 is CASRWTGGAYGELFF. The CDR3 DNA sequence: TGTGCCAGCAGGTGGACAGGGGGCGCGTACGGGGAGCTGTTTTTT.

This chain uses TRBV27 with TRBJ2-2, with 9 bases that match TRBD1. The CDR3 runs to 15 residues. The germline CDR1 and CDR2 sequences are MNHEY and SMNVEV (reference sequence). V lost 1 base, J lost 7 bases, and 4 bases stayed unmatched. CDR3 coding DNA: TGTGCCAGCAGTTTATTGACAGGGGGAATCGGGGAGCTGTTTTTT. Its translation: CASSLLTGGIGELFF.

The chain has TRBV7-3 and TRBJ2-3; D is perhaps TRBD1 (5 bases). The V gene's germline CDR1 is SGHTA and CDR2 FQGTGA. The length of the CDR3 is 12 residues. Trimming shortened V by 5 bases and J by 5 bases, and 8 bases separated the two germline ends. The CDR3 is CASSLQGDTQYF. DNA of the CDR3: TGTGCCAGCAGCCTCCAGGGAGATACGCAGTATTTT.

J is TRBJ2-2 and V is TRBV7-9; D is perhaps TRBD1 or TRBD2 (5 bases each). The CDR3 contains 15 residues. In germline, CDR1 is SEHNR, CDR2 FQNEAQ (reference sequence). With 2 bases removed from V and 2 bases from J, the gap between germline ends came to 9 bases. CDR3 in amino acids: CASSLLGPNTGELFF. The DNA for the CDR3 is TGTGCCAGCAGCTTACTGGGACCTAACACCGGGGAGCTGTTTTTT.

The chain carries TRBV5-5 and TRBJ2-7; a possible D gene is TRBD2 (6 bases). Germline V lookup: CDR1 SGHKS, CDR2 YYEKEE (reference sequence). This CDR3 is built from 15 residues. V dropped 0 bases and J dropped 2 bases, with 12 bases sitting between them. In nucleotides, the CDR3 is TGTGCCAGCAGCTTGGCCCCTAGCGCCACCTACGAGCAGTACTTC. Its translation: CASSLAPSATYEQYF.

The gene calls are TRBV28 and TRBJ2-2; 9 positions match TRBD2. V was pared by 0 bases and J by 4 bases, with 3 bases of the junction left unmatched. Germline lookup yields CDR1 MDHEN and CDR2 SYDVKM. This CDR3 is built from 16 residues. DNA of the CDR3: TGTGCCAGCAGTTTATGGGTTAGCGGGGGCACCGGGGAGCTGTTTTTT. Amino acid sequence: CASSLWVSGGTGELFF. The variable domain in full, completed from reference TRBV28 and TRBJ2-2, reads DVKVTQSSRYLVKRTGEKVFLECVQDMDHENMFWYRQDPGLGLRLIYFSYDVKMKEKGDIPEGYSVSREKKERFSLILESASTNQTSMYLCASSLWVSGGTGELFFGEGSRLTVL.

The rearrangement uses TRBV6-1 and TRBJ1-2, with TRBD1 as a possible D gene (5 bases). The length of the CDR3 is 15 residues. Germline CDR1 is MNHNS and CDR2 is SASEGT. Trimming cost V 1 base and J 0 bases, with 9 bases left between them. CDR3 sequence (DNA): TGTGCCAGCAGTGAAGTGCGGACAACTAACTATGGCTACACCTTC. Amino acid sequence: CASSEVRTTNYGYTF.

The chain has TRBV27 and TRBJ2-7; 8 nucleotides agree with TRBD2. Germline values: CDR1 MNHEY, CDR2 SMNVEV (reference sequence). V shed 2 bases and J 2 bases; nucleotides not matched to a gene: 5. The CDR3 covers 15 residues. The CDR3 region has the DNA TGTGCCAGCAGTTTAGGGCCGGGAGGGACCTACGAGCAGTACTTC. Protein product: CASSLGPGGTYEQYF.

This rearrangement joins TRBV7-9 to TRBJ1-3; TRBD1 is a possible D gene (6 bases). In germline, CDR1 is SEHNR, CDR2 FQNEAQ (reference sequence). CDR3 length: 16 amino acids. The germline V and J ends were trimmed by 3 bases and 2 bases, with 14 bases remaining between them. As DNA, the CDR3 is TGTGCCAGCAGCTTTACTTCCGGGACAACTGGAAACACCATATATTTT. This encodes CASSFTSGTTGNTIYF.

The chain has TRBV28 and TRBJ1-1, with D tentatively TRBD1 (5 bases). The V end was cut by 4 bases, the J end by 4 bases, with 16 bases between. The CDR3 covers 15 residues. Germline CDR1 reads MDHEN; CDR2 reads SYDVKM. The CDR3 region is CASSWDVSRVTEAFF. CDR3 bases: TGTGCCAGCAGTTGGGACGTCTCTCGGGTCACTGAAGCTTTCTTT.

This sequence joins TRBV18 and TRBJ2-1; 10 bases map to TRBD2. Germline CDR1 is KGHSH and CDR2 is LQKENI. The trim removed 1 base at V and 7 bases at J, leaving 1 base unmatched. CDR3 size: 14 residues. CDR3 loop: CASSPLGLANEQFF. The DNA for the CDR3 is TGTGCCAGCTCACCACTGGGACTAGCGAATGAGCAGTTCTTC.

This clone was detected only a few times. The chain joins TRBV5-1 to TRBJ1-4, with D unclear. From germline, CDR1 is SGHRS and CDR2 YFSETQ. CDR3 length: 14 residues. V shed 4 bases and J shed 5 bases, with 12 bases lying between them. Here the CDR3 reads CASSPGAWNEKLFF. In DNA form, the CDR3 reads TGCGCCAGCAGCCCCGGAGCTTGGAATGAAAAACTGTTTTTT.

CDR3 coding DNA: TGTGCCAGCAGTGAAGGCCACCAAGAGACCCAGTACTTC. Translated, it gives CASSEGHQETQYF. The chain has TRBV6-1 and TRBJ2-5, with unresolved D. The germline gives CDR1 MNHNS, CDR2 SASEGT. The CDR3 spans 13 residues. Trimming stripped 1 base from V and 0 bases from J, with 3 bases between.

V is TRBV30 and J is TRBJ2-1, with a possible D match to TRBD2 (6 bases). The germline V gene has CDR1 GTSNPN and CDR2 SVGIG (reference sequence). The CDR3 has 14 amino acids. The V and J ends lost 1 base and 7 bases respectively, with 14 bases between them. CDR3: CAWSAGLLGNEQFF. As DNA, the CDR3 is TGTGCCTGGAGTGCGGGACTCCTGGGGAATGAGCAGTTCTTC.

The CDR3 DNA sequence: TGTGCCAGCAGCTTATGGTTACTCCCGGGACTAGAGGGCAATGAGCAGTTCTTC. It encodes CASSLWLLPGLEGNEQFF. The J gene is TRBJ2-1, the V gene TRBV7-8; 8 bases map to TRBD2. This CDR3 has 18 amino acids. The ends lost 2 bases at V and 6 bases at J; junction bases unmatched: 15. The V gene's germline CDR1 is SGHVS and CDR2 FQNEAQ.

V usage is TRBV7-9 and J usage is TRBJ2-7; 9 bases are a match to TRBD2. The length of the CDR3 is 17 residues. The ends lost 1 base at V and 2 bases at J; junction bases unmatched: 9. Per germline, CDR1 SEHNR and CDR2 FQNEAQ (reference sequence). The CDR3 sequence: CASSLGSGGTSTYEQYF. DNA for the CDR3: TGTGCCAGCAGCTTAGGGTCCGGGGGGACTAGCACCTACGAGCAGTACTTC.

The V call is TRBV7-9, the J call TRBJ2-1, with 11 bases lining up with TRBD2. There are 14 residues in the CDR3. CDR1 is SEHNR and CDR2 is FQNEAQ in the germline V gene (reference sequence). Germline trimming cut 7 bases from V and 7 bases from J; bases unmatched to any gene: 6. The CDR3: CASITSGRVNEQFF. CDR3 nucleotide sequence: TGTGCCAGCATCACTAGCGGGAGAGTAAATGAGCAGTTCTTC.

In regard to this clone: The junction does not match germline at one end; this may be a read error. The genes are TRBV9 and TRBJ1-5; 9 bases line up with TRBD1. In germline, CDR1 is SGDLS, CDR2 YYNGEE. This CDR3 is 15 amino acids long. CDR3 sequence reads: CANSVGTGNNQPQHF. DNA of the CDR3: TGTGCCAACAGCGTGGGGACAGGGAACAATCAGCCCCAGCATTTT.

On this clone itself: Other DNA sequences of this sample code for an identical CDR3. This chain uses TRBV7-9 with TRBJ1-3, with D perhaps matching TRBD1 (6 bases). Trimming shortened V by 1 base and J by 4 bases, and 8 bases separated the two germline ends. Germline V gene sequence: CDR1 SEHNR, CDR2 FQNEAQ (reference sequence). The CDR3 is made up of 14 amino acids. CDR3 nucleotide sequence: TGTGCCAGCAGCTTAGACAGGGACGGAAACACCATATATTTT. Amino acid sequence: CASSLDRDGNTIYF.

The chain employs TRBV6-4 and TRBJ2-1, with D possibly TRBD2 on 5 matching bases. Trimming pared 3 bases from V and 7 bases from J, leaving 10 bases between. Germline CDR1 and CDR2: MRHNA and SNTAGT. This CDR3 comprises 13 residues. The CDR3 nucleotides are TGTGCCAGCAGTGAGAGGGCCTGGAATGAGCAGTTCTTC. It is translated as CASSERAWNEQFF.

The CDR3 here is CASSFGRGRERQPQHF. The CDR3 nucleotides read TGTGCCAGCAGCTTTGGTCGAGGGAGGGAACGACAGCCCCAGCATTTT. The V and J genes are TRBV28 and TRBJ1-5; unclear D gene. This CDR3 has 16 amino acids. From germline, CDR1 is MDHEN and CDR2 SYDVKM. V was cut by 6 bases and J by 7 bases, with 22 bases left in between.

J is TRBJ2-3 and V is TRBV5-1; D remains ambiguous. The V gene lost 4 bases and the J gene lost 4 bases, with 13 bases spanning the gap. From germline, CDR1 is SGHRS and CDR2 YFSETQ. The CDR3 extends over 14 amino acids. The CDR3 spells CASSHIGKSDTQYF. DNA of the CDR3: TGCGCCAGCAGCCACATAGGGAAATCAGATACGCAGTATTTT.

This clone has only a few counts. CDR3 sequence reads: CASSVRNTGELFF. CDR3 in DNA: TGTGCCAGCAGCGTACGGAACACCGGGGAGCTGTTTTTT. The chain links TRBV9 to TRBJ2-2; D gene unclear. Germline CDR1 and CDR2: SGDLS and YYNGEE. V was shortened by 1 base and J by 1 base, with 2 bases between the two germline ends. The CDR3 runs to 13 residues.

This clone was recorded a few times. The rearrangement links TRBV19 to TRBJ2-2; 15 bases are shared with TRBD2. V lost 5 bases and J lost 6; bases outside the gene matches: 13. This CDR3 has 19 residues. The germline gives CDR1 LNHDA, CDR2 SQIVND (reference sequence). The CDR3 bases are TGTGCCAGTAGTCTATTGCCGGGGACTAGCGGGAGGCTATCCGGGGAGCTGTTTTTT. It codes for CASSLLPGTSGRLSGELFF.

The chain carries TRBV27 and TRBJ2-2, with unresolved D. Trimming removed 5 bases from V and 1 base from J, with 5 bases in between. This CDR3 is 13 amino acids long. Germline CDR1 MNHEY, CDR2 SMNVEV (reference sequence). The CDR3 DNA reads as TGTGCCAGCAGTAAGTTGAACACCGGGGAGCTGTTTTTT. It specifies CASSKLNTGELFF.

The chain couples TRBV19 to TRBJ2-5; D not resolved. The CDR3 runs to 13 residues. Trimming shortened V by 5 bases and J by 2 bases, and 9 bases separated the two germline ends. CDR1 is LNHDA, CDR2 SQIVND, per germline (reference sequence). The CDR3 DNA reads as TGTGCCAGTAGTCAACCAACTCAAGAGACCCAGTACTTC. The encoded protein is CASSQPTQETQYF.

This sequence joins TRBV2 and TRBJ2-7; unclear D gene. The CDR3 is made up of 11 amino acids. Trimming shortened V by 7 bases and J by 1 base, and 5 bases separated the two germline ends. Per germline, CDR1 SNHLY and CDR2 FYNNEI. The CDR3 coding sequence is TGTGCCAGCACTCTGTCCTACGAGCAGTACTTC. Protein product: CASTLSYEQYF.